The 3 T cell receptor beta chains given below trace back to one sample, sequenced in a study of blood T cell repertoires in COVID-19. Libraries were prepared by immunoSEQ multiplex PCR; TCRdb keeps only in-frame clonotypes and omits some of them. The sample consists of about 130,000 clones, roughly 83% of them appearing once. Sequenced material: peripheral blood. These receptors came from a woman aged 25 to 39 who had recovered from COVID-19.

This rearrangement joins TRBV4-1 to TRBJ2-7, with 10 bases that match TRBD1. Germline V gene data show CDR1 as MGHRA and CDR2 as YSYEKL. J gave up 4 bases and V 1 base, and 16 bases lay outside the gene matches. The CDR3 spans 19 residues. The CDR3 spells CASSQGSGGDRGNRYEQYF. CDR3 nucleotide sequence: TGCGCCAGCAGCCAAGGAAGTGGGGGGGACAGGGGTAATAGGTACGAGCAGTACTTC.

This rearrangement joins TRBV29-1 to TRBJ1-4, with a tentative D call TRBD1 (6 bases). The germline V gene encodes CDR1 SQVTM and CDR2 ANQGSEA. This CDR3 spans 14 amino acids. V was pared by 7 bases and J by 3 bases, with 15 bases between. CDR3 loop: CSAKQGGSNEKLFF. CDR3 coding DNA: TGCAGCGCTAAACAGGGAGGGTCTAATGAAAAACTGTTTTTT.

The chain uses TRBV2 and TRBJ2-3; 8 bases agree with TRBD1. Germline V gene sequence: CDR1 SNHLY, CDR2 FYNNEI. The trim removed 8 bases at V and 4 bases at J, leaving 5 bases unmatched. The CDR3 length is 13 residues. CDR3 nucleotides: TGTGCCAGCGGGAACAGGGGGGCAGATACGCAGTATTTT. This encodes CASGNRGADTQYF.